The sequence of this TCR beta chain was determined in a study of CD8 T cells in Susac syndrome. At the level of the study: Blood was drawn from patients with Susac syndrome. At that point, they were therapy-naive, on corticosteroids, or on intravenous immunoglobulin alone.

To note about this clonotype: Antigen: not known.

V was cut by 0 bases and J by 9 bases, with 18 bases left in between. The CDR3 covers 17 residues. Per germline, CDR1 LGHNA and CDR2 YNFKEQ. Patients with Susac syndrome showed fulfilment of recently defined diagnostic criteria for definite or probable disease. An input of 0.5 to 1 ug of RNA was subjected to reverse transcription using random hexamers. The amplification used immunoSEQ multiplex PCR on TCR beta CDR3; it spanned 54 Vbeta and 13 Jbeta. TCRdb reanalysed the immunoSEQ multiplex PCR reads using MiXCR and keeps one entry per CDR3 protein. The table includes about 110,000 distinct CDR3 sequences, roughly 95% detected once. Broader study findings: Clonal expansion of CD8+ cells in Susac peaked in TEMRA cells (and in active patients).

Input material: CD8+ T cells from PBMCs. The chain joins TRBV4-2 to TRBJ1-6; D not certain. The TCR originated in a human donor with Susac syndrome. This CDR3 reads CASSQDPREQSGSPLHF. The CDR3 bases are TGTGCCAGCAGCCAAGACCCGAGGGAACAAAGTGGTTCACCCCTCCACTTT.